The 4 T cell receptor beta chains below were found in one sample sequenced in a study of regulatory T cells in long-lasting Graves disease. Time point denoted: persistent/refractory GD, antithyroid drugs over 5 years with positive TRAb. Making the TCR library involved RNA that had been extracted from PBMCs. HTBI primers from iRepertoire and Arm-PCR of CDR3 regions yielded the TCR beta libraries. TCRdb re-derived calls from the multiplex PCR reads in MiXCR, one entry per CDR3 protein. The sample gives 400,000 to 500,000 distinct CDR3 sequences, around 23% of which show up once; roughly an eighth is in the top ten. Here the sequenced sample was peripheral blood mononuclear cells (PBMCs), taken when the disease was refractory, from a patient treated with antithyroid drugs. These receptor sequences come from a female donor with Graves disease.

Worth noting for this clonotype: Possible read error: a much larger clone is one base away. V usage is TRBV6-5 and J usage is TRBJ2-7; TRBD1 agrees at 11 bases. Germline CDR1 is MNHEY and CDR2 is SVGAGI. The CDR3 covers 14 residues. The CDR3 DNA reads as TGTGCCATCAGTTTATCGGACAGGGGGCACGAGCAGTACTTC. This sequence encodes CAISLSDRGHEQYF.

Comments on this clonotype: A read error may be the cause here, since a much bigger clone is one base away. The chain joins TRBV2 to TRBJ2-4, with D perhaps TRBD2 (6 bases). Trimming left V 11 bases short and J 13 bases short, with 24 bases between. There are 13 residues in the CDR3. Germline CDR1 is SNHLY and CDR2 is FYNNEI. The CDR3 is CAGKRAFGEAQYF. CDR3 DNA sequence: TGTGCCGGAAAGCGGGCTTTCGGAGAGGCCCAGTACTTC.

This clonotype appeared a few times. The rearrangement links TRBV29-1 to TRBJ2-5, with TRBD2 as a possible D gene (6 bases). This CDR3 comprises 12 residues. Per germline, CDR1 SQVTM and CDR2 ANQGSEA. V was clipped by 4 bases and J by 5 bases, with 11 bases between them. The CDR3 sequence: CSVVGLSETQYF. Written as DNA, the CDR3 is TGCAGCGTTGTGGGACTTTCTGAGACCCAGTACTTC.

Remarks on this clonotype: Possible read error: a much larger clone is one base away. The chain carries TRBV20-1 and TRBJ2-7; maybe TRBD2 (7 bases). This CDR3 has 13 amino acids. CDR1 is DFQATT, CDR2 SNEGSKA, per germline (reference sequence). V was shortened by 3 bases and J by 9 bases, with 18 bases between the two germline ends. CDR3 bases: TGCAGTGCTAGCTACCAGCGGGGACACGGGCAGTACTTC. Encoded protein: CSASYQRGHGQYF.